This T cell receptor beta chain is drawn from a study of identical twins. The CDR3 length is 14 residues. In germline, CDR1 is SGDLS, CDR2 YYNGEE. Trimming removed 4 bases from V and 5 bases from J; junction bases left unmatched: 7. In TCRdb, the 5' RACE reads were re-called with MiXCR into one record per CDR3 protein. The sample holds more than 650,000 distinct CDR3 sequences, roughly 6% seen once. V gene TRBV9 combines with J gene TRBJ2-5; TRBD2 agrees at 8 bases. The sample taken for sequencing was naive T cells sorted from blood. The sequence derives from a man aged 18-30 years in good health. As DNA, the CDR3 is TGTGCCAGCAGCCCAGGACTAGCCCGGGAGACCCAGTACTTC. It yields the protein CASSPGLARETQYF.